Following are 9 T cell receptor beta chains from one sample sequenced in a study of early T cells in non-severe SARS-CoV-2 infection. TCRdb processed the 5' RACE reads anew with MiXCR; each CDR3 protein has one entry. The data show 51,000 or so distinct CDR3 sequences, roughly 11% seen once. Sequencing was performed on whole blood. These receptors all come from an adult who was a healthcare worker with PCR-confirmed SARS-CoV-2 infection or an uninfected control (not recorded which).

The sample holds a few counts of this clonotype. V and J are TRBV2 and TRBJ2-1; TRBD2 might be the D (6 bases). This CDR3 has 13 residues. The germline V and J ends were trimmed by 2 bases and 8 bases, with 10 bases remaining between them. CDR1 and CDR2 (germline): SNHLY, FYNNEI. In DNA form, the CDR3 reads TGTGCCAGCAGTGAAATGGAGGGCGATGAGCAGTTCTTC. Protein: CASSEMEGDEQFF.

This clonotype was seen at least ten times. This sequence joins TRBV6-2 or TRBV6-3 and TRBJ2-7; unclear D gene. Germline lookup yields CDR1 MNHEY and CDR2 SVGEGT. Trimming cost V 5 bases and J 3 bases, with 23 bases left between them. The CDR3 spans 17 residues. This CDR3 reads CASSVNSLAPPYYEQYF. DNA for the CDR3: TGTGCCAGCAGTGTCAATTCCCTCGCACCACCCTACTACGAGCAGTACTTC.

This clonotype has at least ten counts. The CDR3 reads CAISDGGQGRFLDGYTF. Written as DNA, the CDR3 is TGTGCCATCAGTGACGGGGGACAGGGAAGGTTTTTAGATGGCTACACCTTC. The chain has TRBV10-3 and TRBJ1-2; 9 bases align to TRBD1. The ends lost 3 bases at V and 6 bases at J; junction bases unmatched: 14. The V gene's germline CDR1 is ENHRY and CDR2 SYGVKD. The CDR3 spans 17 residues.

V and J are TRBV4-2 and TRBJ2-1; 7 bases are shared with TRBD2. Germline CDR1 reads LGHNA; CDR2 reads YNFKEQ. The CDR3 has 18 amino acids. J was trimmed by 3 bases and V by 5 bases; bases with no gene match: 16. CDR3 in amino acids: CASSKTVTGGRGYNEQFF. CDR3 nucleotides: TGTGCCAGCAGCAAAACAGTCACGGGAGGCCGGGGCTACAATGAGCAGTTCTTC.

This chain links TRBV23-1 with TRBJ2-2, with a possible D match to TRBD1 (6 bases). TRBV23-1 carries the ORF label, with uncertain function. Trimming shortened V by 7 bases and J by 2 bases, and 11 bases separated the two germline ends. This CDR3 contains 14 residues. The chain's CDR3 is CASTHRDNTGELFF. The CDR3 DNA follows: TGCGCCAGCACTCACAGGGATAACACCGGGGAGCTGTTTTTT.

V usage is TRBV6-4 and J usage is TRBJ1-1; D not certain. Germline CDR1 reads MRHNA; CDR2 reads SNTAGT. Between the trimmed V and J ends, which lost 6 bases and 4 bases, there was a span of 15 bases. The CDR3 contains 14 residues. The DNA for the CDR3 is TGTGCCAGCAGCCGTCAGCCTTTGGGCACTGAAGCTTTCTTT. It codes for CASSRQPLGTEAFF.

There are a few counts of this clonotype. The chain has TRBV7-2 and TRBJ2-3; no clear D. The V and J ends lost 2 bases and 2 bases respectively, with 17 bases between them. The CDR3 consists of 17 residues. Germline CDR1 is SGHTA and CDR2 is FQGNSA. CDR3 region: CASSLLDRITLTDTQYF. The CDR3 nucleotides are TGTGCCAGCAGCTTATTAGACCGGATAACTCTCACAGATACGCAGTATTTT.

This clonotype was seen at least ten times. The V call is TRBV9, the J call TRBJ2-1, with unresolved D. The CDR3 sequence is 14 residues long. V lost 0 bases to trimming and J lost 4 bases, with 8 bases between them. The germline V gene encodes CDR1 SGDLS and CDR2 YYNGEE. This CDR3 reads CASSVVSVYNEQFF. In DNA, the CDR3 is TGTGCCAGCAGCGTAGTTTCGGTATACAATGAGCAGTTCTTC.

This clonotype was recorded many times. The chain is built from TRBV6-2 or TRBV6-3 and TRBJ2-1, with TRBD2 matching 8 bases. V lost 4 bases and J lost 2; bases outside the gene matches: 1. Germline lookup yields CDR1 MNHEY and CDR2 SVGEGT. The CDR3 runs 14 residues. The CDR3 nucleotides are TGTGCCAGCAGTTTAGCGGGACCCTACAATGAGCAGTTCTTC. This gives the protein CASSLAGPYNEQFF.